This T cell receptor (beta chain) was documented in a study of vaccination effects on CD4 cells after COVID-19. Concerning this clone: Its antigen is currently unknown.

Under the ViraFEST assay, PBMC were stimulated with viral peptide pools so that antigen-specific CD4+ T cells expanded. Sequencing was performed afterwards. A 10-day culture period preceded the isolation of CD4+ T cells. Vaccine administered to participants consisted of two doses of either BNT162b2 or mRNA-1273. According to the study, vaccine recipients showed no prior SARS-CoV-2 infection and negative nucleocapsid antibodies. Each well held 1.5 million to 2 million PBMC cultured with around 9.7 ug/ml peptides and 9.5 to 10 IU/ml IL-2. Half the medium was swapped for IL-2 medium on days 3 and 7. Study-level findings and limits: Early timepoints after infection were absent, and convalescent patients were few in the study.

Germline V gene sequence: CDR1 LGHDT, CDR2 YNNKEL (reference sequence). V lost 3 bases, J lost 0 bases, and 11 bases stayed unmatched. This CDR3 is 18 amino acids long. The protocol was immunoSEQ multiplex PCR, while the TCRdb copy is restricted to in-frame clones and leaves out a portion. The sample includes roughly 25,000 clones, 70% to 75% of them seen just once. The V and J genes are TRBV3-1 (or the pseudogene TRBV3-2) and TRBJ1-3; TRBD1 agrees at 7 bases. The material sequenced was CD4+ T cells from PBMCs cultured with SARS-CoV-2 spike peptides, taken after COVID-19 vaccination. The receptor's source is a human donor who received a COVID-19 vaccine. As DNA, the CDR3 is TGTGCCAGCAGCCAGAGCCCGACAGGGTTCGGCTCTGGAAACACCATATATTTT. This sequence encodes CASSQSPTGFGSGNTIYF.